Detailed here is one T cell receptor beta chain. V was trimmed by 5 bases and J by 10 bases, leaving 15 bases between them. CDR3 length: 13 amino acids. This sample was included in a study of blood T cell repertoires in COVID-19. The wider study: There were acute and convalescent COVID-19 samples, and they came from the United States, Italy and Spain.

TCRdb's table, derived via immunoSEQ multiplex PCR, lists solely in-frame clones and lacks some. The data contain about 130,000 clones, 60% to 80% of them singletons. The receptor comes from a man in his sixties with acute or convalescent COVID-19. Sequences were obtained from peripheral blood. The V gene is TRBV12-3 or TRBV12-4, the J gene TRBJ2-1; weak D call: TRBD1 (5 bases). The CDR3 loop is CASSPERGSEQFF. As DNA, the CDR3 is TGTGCCAGCAGTCCGGAAAGGGGTAGCGAGCAGTTCTTC.